What follows are 24 T cell receptor beta chains derived from one specimen sequenced in a study of chemoradiotherapy in HPV16-positive cancers. The assay was immunoSEQ multiplex PCR, and TCRdb's table has in-frame clones only and misses some. Among 9,000 to 15,000 clones listed, 76% were seen once. Sampling was carried out from a patient who underwent chemoradiotherapy. The receptors derive from a human donor with HPV-associated anogenital cancer.

This clone has a handful of counts. A junction end diverges from the germline sequence, so it may reflect a read error. This chain connects TRBV7-7 to TRBJ2-1; 9 nucleotides match TRBD1. Germline loops: CDR1 SSHAT, CDR2 FNYEAQ (reference sequence). The CDR3 totals 16 residues. The CDR3: CASSNTGGAVNNEQFF. Here the CDR3 DNA reads TGTGCTAGCAGCAACACAGGGGGCGCAGTCAACAATGAGCAGTTCTTC.

The rearrangement joins TRBV30 to TRBJ2-7; D may be TRBD1 or TRBD2 (5 bases each). Germline lookup yields CDR1 GTSNPN and CDR2 SVGIG (reference sequence). V was cut by 4 bases and J by 0 bases, with 13 bases left in between. CDR3 size: 14 residues. In DNA, the CDR3 is TGTGCCTGGAAAAATTGGGGGAACTCCTACGAGCAGTACTTC. This sequence encodes CAWKNWGNSYEQYF.

This chain joins TRBV6-1 and TRBJ2-1, with D possibly called TRBD1 or TRBD2 (5 bases each). The CDR3 contains 14 residues. Germline V CDR1 and CDR2: MNHNS, SASEGT. Trimming shortened V by 6 bases and J by 4 bases, and 13 bases separated the two germline ends. CDR3 bases: TGTGCCAGCAGGAAAGGGACGGGTTACAATGAGCAGTTCTTC. Translated: CASRKGTGYNEQFF.

The chain carries TRBV29-1 and TRBJ2-7; D possibly uses TRBD1 or TRBD2 (5 bases each). The germline V gene has CDR1 SQVTM and CDR2 ANQGSEA. V lost 5 bases to trimming and J lost 3 bases, with 17 bases between them. The CDR3 contains 14 residues. CDR3 bases: TGCAGCGTTCTATTACAGGAGGCCTACTACGAGCAGTACTTC. Protein product: CSVLLQEAYYEQYF.

The rearrangement links TRBV19 to TRBJ1-1; D uncertain. Germline V CDR1 and CDR2: LNHDA, SQIVND (reference sequence). The V gene lost 2 bases and the J gene lost 6 bases, with 16 bases spanning the gap. This CDR3 is 15 amino acids long. For the CDR3, the DNA is TGTGCCAGTAGTATAAATCTGGAGGGTGGCGCTGAAGCTTTCTTT. The encoded protein is CASSINLEGGAEAFF.

This chain joins TRBV15 and TRBJ1-2; 7 bases fit TRBD1. J gave up 0 bases and V 5 bases, and 9 bases lay outside the gene matches. The CDR3 is made up of 16 amino acids. The germline V gene encodes CDR1 LNHNV and CDR2 YYDKDF (reference sequence). CDR3 residues: CATSGTARPSNYGYTF. CDR3 sequence (DNA): TGTGCCACCAGCGGGACAGCGCGACCCTCTAACTATGGCTACACCTTC. The whole variable domain, filled in from reference TRBV15 and TRBJ1-2, reads DAMVIQNPRYQVTQFGKPVTLSCSQTLNHNVMYWYQQKSSQAPKLLFHYYDKDFNNEADTPDNFQSRRPNTSFCFLDIRSPGLGDTAMYLCATSGTARPSNYGYTFGSGTRLTVV.

The J gene is TRBJ1-2, the V gene TRBV9, with a tentative D call TRBD1 (6 bases). The germline V and J ends were trimmed by 0 bases and 4 bases, with 10 bases remaining between them. The germline CDR1 and CDR2 sequences are SGDLS and YYNGEE. This CDR3 has 14 amino acids. CDR3 DNA sequence: TGTGCCAGCAGCGTAGCGGGGGCCAGCTATGGCTACACCTTC. It yields the protein CASSVAGASYGYTF. Drawing the rest from reference TRBV9 and TRBJ1-2, the complete variable domain is DSGVTQTPKHLITATGQRVTLRCSPRSGDLSVYWYQQSLDQGLQFLIQYYNGEERAKGNILERFSAQQFPDLHSELNLSSLELGDSALYFCASSVAGASYGYTFGSGTRLTVV.

This clone appeared a single time. This chain links TRBV18 with TRBJ1-1, with 7 nucleotides matching TRBD1. V shed 3 bases and J 5 bases; nucleotides not matched to a gene: 12. The V gene's germline CDR1 is KGHSH and CDR2 LQKENI. The CDR3 spans 16 residues. The CDR3 DNA follows: TGTGCCAGCTCACCGGGCCAGGGGGATCTGTGGACTGAAGCTTTCTTT. Its translation: CASSPGQGDLWTEAFF.

V is TRBV7-2 and J is TRBJ1-6; D is unclear. Looked up from germline, CDR1 is SGHTA and CDR2 is FQGNSA. This CDR3 spans 15 amino acids. Trimming took 5 bases from V and 9 from J, leaving 17 bases between them. CDR3 nucleotide sequence: TGTGCCAGCAGCCCCGGAACAAGGATCGGTTCACCCCTCCACTTT. It is translated as CASSPGTRIGSPLHF.

The CDR3 coding sequence is TGTGCCAGCAGCAAGACTAGCGGGGGGCCCAGCACAGATACGCAGTATTTT. It yields the protein CASSKTSGGPSTDTQYF. The chain joins TRBV21-1 to TRBJ2-3; TRBD2, as called in the table, went unchecked against the DNA. TRBV21-1 is an annotated pseudogene. This CDR3 is built from 17 residues.

Written as DNA, the CDR3 is TGTGCCAGCAGCCAAGCCGGGTCAGGGAACAATGAGCAGTTCTTC. This gives the protein CASSQAGSGNNEQFF. This rearrangement joins TRBV14 to TRBJ2-1, with D perhaps TRBD1 (5 bases). V gave up 1 base and J gave up 5 bases, with 12 bases separating them. The CDR3 length is 15 residues. CDR1 and CDR2 from the germline V gene are SGHDN and FVKESK. The complete variable domain, with remaining parts taken from reference TRBV14 and TRBJ2-1, reads EAGVTQFPSHSVIEKGQTVTLRCDPISGHDNLYWYRRVMGKEIKFLLHFVKESKQDESGMPNNRFLAERTGGTYSTLKVQPAELEDSGVYFCASSQAGSGNNEQFFGPGTRLTVL.

The chain links TRBV7-9 to TRBJ1-2; D is unresolved. Germline CDR1 SEHNR, CDR2 FQNEAQ (reference sequence). V lost 8 bases and J lost 3, with 10 bases in between. The CDR3 is made up of 12 amino acids. This CDR3 is CASSTDYYGYTF. The CDR3 DNA reads as TGTGCCAGCTCCACAGACTACTATGGCTACACCTTC.

CDR3 residues: CASSSQGGVDTEAFF. The CDR3, as DNA: TGCGCCAGCAGCTCCCAGGGGGGCGTCGACACTGAAGCTTTCTTT. The rearrangement links TRBV5-1 to TRBJ1-1, with TRBD1 identical over 7 bases. The CDR3 consists of 15 residues. Germline assignment: CDR1 SGHRS and CDR2 YFSETQ. J lost 3 bases, V lost 3 bases, and 8 bases had no gene match.

This sequence joins TRBV5-1 and TRBJ1-6, with D possibly TRBD1 on 5 matching bases. Trimming shortened V by 4 bases and J by 8 bases, and 16 bases separated the two germline ends. The germline V gene encodes CDR1 SGHRS and CDR2 YFSETQ. The CDR3 has 15 residues. CDR3 loop: CASSGEGRKDSPLHF. CDR3 coding DNA: TGCGCCAGCAGCGGGGAGGGGCGCAAAGATTCACCCCTCCACTTT. Variable domain in full (rest from reference TRBV5-1 and TRBJ1-6): KAGVTQTPRYLIKTRGQQVTLSCSPISGHRSVSWYQQTPGQGLQFLFEYFSETQRNKGNFPGRFSGRQFSNSRSEMNVSTLELGDSALYLCASSGEGRKDSPLHFGNGTRLTVT.

The CDR3 DNA sequence: TGCAGCGTTACAGGGAGCTCTGGGGCCAACGTCCTGACTTTC. This translates into CSVTGSSGANVLTF. The chain couples TRBV29-1 to TRBJ2-6; D perhaps matches TRBD1 (6 bases). V was clipped by 5 bases and J by 0 bases, with 8 bases between them. This CDR3 has 14 amino acids. Germline V lookup: CDR1 SQVTM, CDR2 ANQGSEA.

This clone has just a few counts. J is TRBJ1-1 and V is TRBV15, with a tentative D call TRBD1 (5 bases). The CDR3 is made up of 14 amino acids. Germline V CDR1 and CDR2: LNHNV, YYDKDF (reference sequence). Between the trimmed V and J ends, which lost 4 bases and 6 bases, there was a span of 15 bases. CDR3 in DNA: TGTGCCACCAGCATCCTCGGGTTGGGGGCTGAAGCTTTCTTT. It specifies CATSILGLGAEAFF.

The V call is TRBV6-1, the J call TRBJ1-4; D gene ambiguous. V dropped 7 bases and J dropped 5 bases, with 14 bases sitting between them. The CDR3 is 14 residues long. Germline loops: CDR1 MNHNS, CDR2 SASEGT. DNA of the CDR3: TGTGCCAGCAAAGTAATGCACCTCAATGAAAAACTGTTTTTT. This sequence encodes CASKVMHLNEKLFF.

The chain combines TRBV6-1 with TRBJ2-3; 8 positions match TRBD2. The length of the CDR3 is 14 residues. The trim removed 5 bases at V and 5 bases at J, leaving 6 bases unmatched. Germline CDR1 reads MNHNS; CDR2 reads SASEGT. The CDR3 region is CASSRGGALDTQYF. CDR3 in DNA: TGTGCCAGCAGTCGGGGGGGGGCTTTAGATACGCAGTATTTT.

J is TRBJ1-2 and V is TRBV7-2; no clear D. The CDR3 has 13 amino acids. Germline lookup yields CDR1 SGHTA and CDR2 FQGNSA. V lost 6 bases and J lost 3, with 11 bases in between. This CDR3 is CASSMGRYYGYTF. The DNA for the CDR3 is TGTGCCAGCAGTATGGGCCGTTACTATGGCTACACCTTC.

DNA for the CDR3: TGTGCCAGCAGCGTAGAAGTACTCCAAACAGATACGCAGTATTTT. Protein: CASSVEVLQTDTQYF. The genes are TRBV9 and TRBJ2-3; D gene uncertain. V gave up 0 bases and J gave up 3 bases, with 11 bases separating them. CDR1 is SGDLS, CDR2 YYNGEE, per germline. CDR3 length: 15 amino acids.

This rearrangement joins TRBV4-3 to TRBJ2-2; D is uncertain. The CDR3 runs to 15 residues. V was shortened by 0 bases and J by 4 bases, with 9 bases between the two germline ends. The V gene's germline CDR1 is LGHNA and CDR2 YSLEER. As DNA, the CDR3 is TGCGCCAGCAGCCAAGATCAAGGCGGCACCGGGGAGCTGTTTTTT. This translates into CASSQDQGGTGELFF.

The chain carries TRBV28 and TRBJ1-2, with D possibly TRBD1 on 5 matching bases. This CDR3 spans 13 amino acids. The V end was cut by 10 bases, the J end by 8 bases, with 20 bases between. CDR1 is MDHEN and CDR2 is SYDVKM in the germline V gene. The CDR3 DNA sequence: TGTGCCACCCTTTTGGGGCAGGGAGGGGGCTACACCTTC. The encoded protein is CATLLGQGGGYTF.

This chain links TRBV19 with TRBJ2-2, with a weak D call TRBD1 (5 bases). Germline V gene sequence: CDR1 LNHDA, CDR2 SQIVND (reference sequence). The length of the CDR3 is 14 residues. Trimming took 9 bases from V and 3 from J, leaving 14 bases between them. In nucleotides, the CDR3 is TGTGCCAGCCACCTTGGGGCGTACACCGGGGAGCTGTTTTTT. Translation: CASHLGAYTGELFF.

The gene calls are TRBV15 and TRBJ2-1; 14 bases match TRBD2. The germline gives CDR1 LNHNV, CDR2 YYDKDF (reference sequence). This CDR3 is 18 amino acids long. Trimming took 1 base from V and 6 from J; bases not matched to a gene: 8. The CDR3 DNA is TGTGCCACCAGCAGAGTCCCGCAGACTAGCGGGGGGGCCAATGAGCAGTTCTTC. It codes for CATSRVPQTSGGANEQFF.